This T cell receptor beta chain was observed in a study of response to subunit inactivated influenza vaccine. Notes on this clonotype: Its antigen remains unidentified.

TCRdb processed the RT-PCR reads anew with MiXCR; each CDR3 protein has one entry. Of more than 450,000 distinct CDR3 sequences in the sample, 11% were seen once. CDR3 length equals 15 residues. Germline loops: CDR1 SGHDN, CDR2 FVKESK. V shed 4 bases and J shed 2 bases, with 14 bases lying between them. Whole-study results and caveats: New T cells are recruited in small numbers by each seasonal influenza vaccination, according to the authors' suggestion.

These data also formed part of another study, on T cells expressing NK-cell markers. That investigation notes: Libraries used 5'RACE template switching adding universal primer site and UMIs. What remained unclear was the HCMV specificity of expanded NKG2C+ T cell clones.

The sample in question was PBMCs from blood, obtained on the day of vaccination. The J gene is TRBJ2-5, the V gene TRBV14; D tentatively fits TRBD1 or TRBD2 (5 bases each). This clonotype originated in a middle-aged man who received an inactivated influenza vaccine. Written as DNA, the CDR3 is TGTGCCAGCAGCCCGCTCCGTGGGGGACAAGAGACCCAGTACTTC. It specifies CASSPLRGGQETQYF.